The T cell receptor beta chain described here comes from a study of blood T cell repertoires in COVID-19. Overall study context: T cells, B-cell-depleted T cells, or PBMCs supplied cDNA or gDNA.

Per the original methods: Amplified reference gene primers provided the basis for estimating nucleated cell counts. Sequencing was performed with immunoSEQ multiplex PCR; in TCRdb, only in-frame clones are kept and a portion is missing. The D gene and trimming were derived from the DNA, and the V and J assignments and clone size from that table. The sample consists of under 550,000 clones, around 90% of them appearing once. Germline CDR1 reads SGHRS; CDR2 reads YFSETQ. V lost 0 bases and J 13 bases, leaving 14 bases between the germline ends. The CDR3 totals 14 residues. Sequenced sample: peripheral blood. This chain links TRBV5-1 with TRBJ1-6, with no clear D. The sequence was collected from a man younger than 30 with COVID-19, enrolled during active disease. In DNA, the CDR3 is TGCGCCAGCAGCTTGGGTTACGGTTCTCGTCCCCTCCACTTT. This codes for CASSLGYGSRPLHF.